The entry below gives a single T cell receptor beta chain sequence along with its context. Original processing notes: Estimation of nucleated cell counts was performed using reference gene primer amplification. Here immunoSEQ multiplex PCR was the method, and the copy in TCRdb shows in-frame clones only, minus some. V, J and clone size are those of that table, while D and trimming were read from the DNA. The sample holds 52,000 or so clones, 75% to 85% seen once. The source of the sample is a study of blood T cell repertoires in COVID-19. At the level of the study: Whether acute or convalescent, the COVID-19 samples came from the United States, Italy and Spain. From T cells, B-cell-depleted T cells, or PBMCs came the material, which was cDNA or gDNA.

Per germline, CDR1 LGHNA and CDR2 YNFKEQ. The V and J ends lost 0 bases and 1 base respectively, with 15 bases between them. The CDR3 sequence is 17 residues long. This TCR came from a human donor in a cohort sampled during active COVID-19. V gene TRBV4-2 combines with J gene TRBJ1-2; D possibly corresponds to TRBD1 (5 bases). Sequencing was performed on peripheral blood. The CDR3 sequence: CASSQDRRGTINYGYTF. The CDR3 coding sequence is TGTGCCAGCAGCCAAGATCGAAGGGGCACCATTAACTATGGCTACACCTTC.